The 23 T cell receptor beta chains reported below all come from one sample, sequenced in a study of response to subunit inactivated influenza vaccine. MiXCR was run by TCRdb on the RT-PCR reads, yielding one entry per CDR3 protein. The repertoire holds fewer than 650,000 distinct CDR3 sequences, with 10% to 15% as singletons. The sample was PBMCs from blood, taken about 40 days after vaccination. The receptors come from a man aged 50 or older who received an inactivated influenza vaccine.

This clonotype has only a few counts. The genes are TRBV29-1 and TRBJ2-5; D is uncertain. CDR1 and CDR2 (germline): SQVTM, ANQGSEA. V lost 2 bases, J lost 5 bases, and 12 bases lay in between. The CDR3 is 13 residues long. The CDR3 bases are TGCAGCGTTGAACGCCAAAGAAGGGAGACCCAGTACTTC. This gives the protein CSVERQRRETQYF.

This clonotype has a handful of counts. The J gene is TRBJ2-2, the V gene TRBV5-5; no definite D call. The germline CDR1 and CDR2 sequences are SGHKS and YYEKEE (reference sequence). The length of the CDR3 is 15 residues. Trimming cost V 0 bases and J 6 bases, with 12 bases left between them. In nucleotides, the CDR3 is TGTGCCAGCAGCTTGGGCCCGACTTTGGCCGGGGAGCTGTTTTTT. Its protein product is CASSLGPTLAGELFF.

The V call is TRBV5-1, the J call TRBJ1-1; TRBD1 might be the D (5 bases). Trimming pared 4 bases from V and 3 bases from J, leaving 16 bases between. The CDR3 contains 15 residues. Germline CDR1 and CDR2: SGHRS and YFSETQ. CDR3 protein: CASSPGRRWDTEAFF. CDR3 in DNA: TGCGCCAGCAGCCCGGGGCGTCGGTGGGACACTGAAGCTTTCTTT.

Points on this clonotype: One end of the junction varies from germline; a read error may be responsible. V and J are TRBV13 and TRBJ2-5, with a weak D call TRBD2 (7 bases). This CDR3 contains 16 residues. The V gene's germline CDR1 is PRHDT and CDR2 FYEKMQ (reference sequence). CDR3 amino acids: CAISPGLAGAQETQYF. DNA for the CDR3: TGTGCCATCAGCCCAGGGCTCGCGGGGGCACAAGAGACCCAGTACTTC.

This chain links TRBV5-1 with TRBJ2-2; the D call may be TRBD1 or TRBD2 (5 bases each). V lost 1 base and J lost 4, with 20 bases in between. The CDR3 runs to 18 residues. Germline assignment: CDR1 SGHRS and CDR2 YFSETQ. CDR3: CASSLQSYGAAGTGELFF. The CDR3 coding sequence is TGCGCCAGCAGCTTGCAGTCCTACGGGGCCGCGGGCACCGGGGAGCTGTTTTTT.

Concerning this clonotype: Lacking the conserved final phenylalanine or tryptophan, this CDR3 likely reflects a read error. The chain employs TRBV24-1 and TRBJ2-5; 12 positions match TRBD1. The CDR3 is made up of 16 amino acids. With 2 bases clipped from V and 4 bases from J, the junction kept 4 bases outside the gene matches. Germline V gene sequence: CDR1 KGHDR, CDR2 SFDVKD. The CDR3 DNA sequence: TGTGCCACCAGTGATTCGGGACAGGGGGCACGAGAGACCCAGTACCTC. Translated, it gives CATSDSGQGARETQYL.

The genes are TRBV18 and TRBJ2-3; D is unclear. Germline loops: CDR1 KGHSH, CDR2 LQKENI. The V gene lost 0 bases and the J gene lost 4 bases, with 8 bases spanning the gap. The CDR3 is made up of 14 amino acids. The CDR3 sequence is CASSPPGSADTQYF. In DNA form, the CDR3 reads TGTGCCAGCTCACCACCGGGAAGCGCAGATACGCAGTATTTT.

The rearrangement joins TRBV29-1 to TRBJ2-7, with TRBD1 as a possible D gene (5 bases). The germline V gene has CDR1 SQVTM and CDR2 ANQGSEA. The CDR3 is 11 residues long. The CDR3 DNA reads TGCGGTGGTGGTACAGGCTACGAGCAGTACTTC. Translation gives CGGGTGYEQYF.

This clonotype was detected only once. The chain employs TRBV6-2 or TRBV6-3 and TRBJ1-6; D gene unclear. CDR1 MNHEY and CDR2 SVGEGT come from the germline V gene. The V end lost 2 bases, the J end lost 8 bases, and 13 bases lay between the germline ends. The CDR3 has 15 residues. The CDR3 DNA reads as TGTGCCAGCAGTTACGGACGACACGGCGATTCACCCCTCCACTTT. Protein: CASSYGRHGDSPLHF.

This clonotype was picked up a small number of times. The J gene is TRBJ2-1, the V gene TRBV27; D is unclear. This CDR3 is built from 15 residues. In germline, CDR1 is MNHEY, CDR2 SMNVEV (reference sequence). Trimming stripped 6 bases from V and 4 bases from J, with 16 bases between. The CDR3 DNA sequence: TGTGCCAGCAGGCCCGTGGCACCAGTATACAATGAGCAGTTCTTC. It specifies CASRPVAPVYNEQFF.

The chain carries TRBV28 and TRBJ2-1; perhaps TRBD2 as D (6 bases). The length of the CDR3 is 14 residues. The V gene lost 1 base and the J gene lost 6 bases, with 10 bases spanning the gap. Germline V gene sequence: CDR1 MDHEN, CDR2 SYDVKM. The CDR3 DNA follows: TGTGCCAGCAGTTTATCTGGAGCGGGCAATGAGCAGTTCTTC. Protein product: CASSLSGAGNEQFF.

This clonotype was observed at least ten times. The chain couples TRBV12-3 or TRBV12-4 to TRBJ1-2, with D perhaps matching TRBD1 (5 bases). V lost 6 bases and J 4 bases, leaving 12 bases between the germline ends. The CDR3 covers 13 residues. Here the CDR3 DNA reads TGTGCCAGCAGCCCCGACAGTGGCTATGGCTACACCTTC. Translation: CASSPDSGYGYTF.

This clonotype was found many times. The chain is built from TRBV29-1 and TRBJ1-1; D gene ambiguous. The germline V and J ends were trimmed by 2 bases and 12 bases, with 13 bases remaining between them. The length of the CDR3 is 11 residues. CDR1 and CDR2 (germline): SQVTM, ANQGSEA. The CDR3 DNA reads TGCAGCGTTGAACCGGGCAGGAGGCCTTTCTTT. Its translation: CSVEPGRRPFF.

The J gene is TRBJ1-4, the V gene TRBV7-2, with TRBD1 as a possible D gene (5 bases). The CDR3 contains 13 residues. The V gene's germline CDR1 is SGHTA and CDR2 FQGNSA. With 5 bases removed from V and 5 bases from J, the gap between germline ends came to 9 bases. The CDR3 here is CASSRGVNEKLFF. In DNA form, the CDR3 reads TGTGCCAGCAGCAGGGGTGTAAATGAAAAACTGTTTTTT.

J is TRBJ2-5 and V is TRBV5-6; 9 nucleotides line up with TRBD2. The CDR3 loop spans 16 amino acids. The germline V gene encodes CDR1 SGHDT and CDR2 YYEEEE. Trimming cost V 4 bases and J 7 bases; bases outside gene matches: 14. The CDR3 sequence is CASSLFPSGTSGTQYF. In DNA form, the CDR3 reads TGTGCCAGCAGCCTGTTTCCTAGCGGGACGTCCGGGACCCAGTACTTC. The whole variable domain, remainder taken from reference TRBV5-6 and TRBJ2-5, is DAGVTQSPTHLIKTRGQQVTLRCSPKSGHDTVSWYQQALGQGPQFIFQYYEEEERQRGNFPDRFSGHQFPNYSSELNVNALLLGDSALYLCASSLFPSGTSGTQYFGPGTRLLVL.

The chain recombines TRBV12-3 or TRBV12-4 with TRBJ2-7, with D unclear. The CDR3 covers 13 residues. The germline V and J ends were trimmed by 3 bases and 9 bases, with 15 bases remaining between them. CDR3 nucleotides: TGTGCCAGCAGTTTGACCCTCAGCCGCGGGCAGTACTTC. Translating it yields CASSLTLSRGQYF.

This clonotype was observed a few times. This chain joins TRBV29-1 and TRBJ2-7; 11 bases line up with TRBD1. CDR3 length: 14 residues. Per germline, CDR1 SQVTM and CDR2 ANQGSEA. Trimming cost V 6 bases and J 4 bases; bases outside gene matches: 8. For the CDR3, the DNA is TGCAGCGTAGACCTAAGGGACAGGGGGTACGAGCAGTACTTC. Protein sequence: CSVDLRDRGYEQYF.

The CDR3 spells CATSTPKERGGRNEQFF. The CDR3 region has the DNA TGTGCCACCAGCACCCCAAAGGAGCGGGGGGGCCGTAATGAGCAGTTCTTC. This chain uses TRBV15 with TRBJ2-1; 10 bases fit TRBD2. Germline trimming cut 4 bases from V and 7 bases from J; bases unmatched to any gene: 13. Germline CDR1 and CDR2: LNHNV and YYDKDF (reference sequence). The CDR3 is 17 residues long.

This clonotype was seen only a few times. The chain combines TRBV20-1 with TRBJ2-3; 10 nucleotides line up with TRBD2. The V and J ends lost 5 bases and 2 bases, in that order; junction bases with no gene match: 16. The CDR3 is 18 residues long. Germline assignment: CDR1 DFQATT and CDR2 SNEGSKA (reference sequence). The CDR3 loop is CSAQTYSGGRTNTDTQYF. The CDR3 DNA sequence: TGCAGTGCTCAAACATATAGCGGGGGGCGTACAAACACAGATACGCAGTATTTT.

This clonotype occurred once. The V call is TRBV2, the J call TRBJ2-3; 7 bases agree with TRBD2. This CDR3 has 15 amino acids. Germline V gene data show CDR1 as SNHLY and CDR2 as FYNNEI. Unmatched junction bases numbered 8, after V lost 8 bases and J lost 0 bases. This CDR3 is CASVGGVVSTDTQYF. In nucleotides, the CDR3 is TGTGCCAGCGTGGGAGGGGTAGTTAGCACAGATACGCAGTATTTT.

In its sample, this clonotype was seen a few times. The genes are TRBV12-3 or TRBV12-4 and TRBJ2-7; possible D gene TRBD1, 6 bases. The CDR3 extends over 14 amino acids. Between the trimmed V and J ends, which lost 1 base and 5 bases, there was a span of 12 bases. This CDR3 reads CASSLERTVNEQYF. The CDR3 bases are TGTGCCAGCAGTTTAGAAAGGACAGTTAACGAGCAGTACTTC.

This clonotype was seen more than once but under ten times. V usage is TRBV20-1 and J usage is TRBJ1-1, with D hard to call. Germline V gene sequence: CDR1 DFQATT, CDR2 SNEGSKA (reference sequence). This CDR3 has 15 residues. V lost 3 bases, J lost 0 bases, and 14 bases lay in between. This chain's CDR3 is CSASSGRIMNTEAFF. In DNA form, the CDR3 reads TGCAGTGCTAGTTCGGGCAGGATCATGAACACTGAAGCTTTCTTT.

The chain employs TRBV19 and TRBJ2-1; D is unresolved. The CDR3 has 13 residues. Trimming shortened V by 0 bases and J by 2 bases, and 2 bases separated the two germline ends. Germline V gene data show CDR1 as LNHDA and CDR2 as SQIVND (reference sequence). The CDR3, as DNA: TGTGCCAGTAGTATAGATGCCTACAATGAGCAGTTCTTC. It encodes CASSIDAYNEQFF. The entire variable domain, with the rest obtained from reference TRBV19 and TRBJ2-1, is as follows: DGGITQSPKYLFRKEGQNVTLSCEQNLNHDAMYWYRQDPGQGLRLIYYSQIVNDFQKGDIAEGYSVSREKKESFPLTVTSAQKNPTAFYLCASSIDAYNEQFFGPGTRLTVL.